This is a list of T cell receptor beta chains from one sample in a study of blood T cell repertoires in COVID-19. Data came from immunoSEQ multiplex PCR; TCRdb stores just in-frame clones and leaves some out. The sample contains tens of thousands of clones, more than 70% of which appear only once. The sequenced sample was peripheral blood. The source of these receptors is a woman aged 80 or over in a cohort sampled during active or convalescent COVID-19. CDR3s include the opening cysteine and the closing phenylalanine or tryptophan. A D gene is named only where the DNA matches it firmly. Size is stated for part of the rows, as once, few or many counts, or as a class when the clone is expanded.

clone_size d_call j_call v_call cdr3_nt cdr3_aa
. . TRBJ2-7 TRBV30 TGTGCCTGGAGTGGGGGGGAGTACTACGAGCAGTACTTC CAWSGGEYYEQYF
. . TRBJ1-3 TRBV9 TGTGCCAGCAGCGCCCGTCCGCAGGGGTGGTCTGGAAACACCATATATTTT CASSARPQGWSGNTIYF
. TRBD1 TRBJ2-7 TRBV28 TGTGCCAGCAGTCCCCTCTTGGGACAGGGGGCCGACGAGCAGTACTTC CASSPLLGQGADEQYF
. TRBD1 TRBJ2-2 TRBV25-1 TGTGCCAGCAGTGCCGGGACAGTGGGGGCCGGGGAGCTGTTTTTT CASSAGTVGAGELFF
. TRBD2 TRBJ2-1 TRBV28 TGTGCCAGCAGTTTATCACTAGCGGGAGCTGATGAGCAGTTCTTC CASSLSLAGADEQFF
. . TRBJ1-5 TRBV24-1 TGTGCCACCAGTGACCCAGGGAACAATCAGCCCCAGCATTTT CATSDPGNNQPQHF
. TRBD1 TRBJ1-2 TRBV5-4 TGTGCCAGCAGCCAGGGCGGGGACAGGATGCAATATGGCTACACCTTC CASSQGGDRMQYGYTF
. . TRBJ2-1 TRBV18 TGTGCCAGCTCACCAAATTGGGGGGTTGGTGAGCAGTTCTTC CASSPNWGVGEQFF
. TRBD1 TRBJ1-4 TRBV7-9 TGTGCCAGCAGCTTAGCCGGACAGGGCTTTCGAGAAAAACTGTTTTTT CASSLAGQGFREKLFF
. . TRBJ2-2 TRBV11-2 TGTGCCAGCAGCTTAGGCTTTTCTAGCGCCGCTACCGGGGAGCTGTTTTTT CASSLGFSSAATGELFF
. . TRBJ2-2 TRBV11-2 TGTGCCAGCAGCTTAAGGCAATGGCAGGCGGGGGAGCTGTTTTTT CASSLRQWQAGELFF
. . TRBJ2-7 TRBV12-3/TRBV12-4 TGTGCCAGCAGTTTGGGAGATTACGAGCAGTACTTC CASSLGDYEQYF
. . TRBJ1-1 TRBV18 TGTGCCAGCTCACCTATCGAAACGGGGGACACTGAAGCTTTCTTT CASSPIETGDTEAFF
. . TRBJ2-1 TRBV7-3 TGTGCCAGCAGCTTGGGGAGCTCGTCCCAGTTCTTC CASSLGSSSQFF
few TRBD1 TRBJ1-2 TRBV3-1/TRBV3-2 TGTGCCAGCAGCCCACTAAGGACAGGGGCTTATGGCTACACCTTC CASSPLRTGAYGYTF
. TRBD2 TRBJ2-1 TRBV29-1 TGCAGCGTTGTACTAGCGGGTCTTAACAATGAGCAGTTCTTC CSVVLAGLNNEQFF
few . TRBJ1-2 TRBV5-1 TGCGCCAGTGCGGGCTCCAACTATGGCTACACCTTC CASAGSNYGYTF
. . TRBJ1-5 TRBV7-8 TGTGCCAGCAGCTTAGTAATAGATAGCAATCAGCCCCAGCATTTT CASSLVIDSNQPQHF
. . TRBJ2-1 TRBV18 TGTGCCAGCTCACCCCAGTACAATGAGCAGTTCTTC CASSPQYNEQFF
. . TRBJ1-1 TRBV7-9 TGTGCCAGCAGCTCCCCCCGAGGGGGTAGGGACACTGAAGCTTTCTTT CASSSPRGGRDTEAFF
. TRBD1 TRBJ2-7 TRBV18 TGTGCCAGCTCGCTTTCCCGGGACAGCTACGAGCAGTACTTC CASSLSRDSYEQYF
. . TRBJ1-2 TRBV28 TGTGCCAGCAGTCCAAGCCGGACAGCTAACTATGGCTACACCTTC CASSPSRTANYGYTF
. . TRBJ1-5 TRBV6-5 TGTGCCAGCGGTAGGGAGGGCAATCAGCCCCAGCATTTT CASGREGNQPQHF
. TRBD2 TRBJ2-1 TRBV27 TGTGCCAGCAGTTTTAGGGCTAGCGGGAACGGTTGGATAAATGAGCAGTTCTTC CASSFRASGNGWINEQFF
once . TRBJ2-3 TRBV9 TGTGCCAGCAGCGTAGAAAGCGGAGCTCGCACAGATACGCAGTATTTT CASSVESGARTDTQYF
once . TRBJ1-1 TRBV28 TGTGCCAGCAGAGGGGGGAACACTGAAGCTTTCTTT CASRGGNTEAFF
. TRBD1 TRBJ1-2 TRBV12-3/TRBV12-4 TGTGCCAGCAGTCTCCGGGACAGATGGGGCTACACCTTC CASSLRDRWGYTF